This is a list of T cell receptor beta chains from one sample in a study of regulatory T cells in long-lasting Graves disease. TCRdb fed the multiplex PCR reads into MiXCR, producing one record per CDR3 protein. Counted here are about 450,000 distinct CDR3 sequences, roughly 15% occurring once; the ten biggest clones make up approximately 11%. These data were likewise used in another study, on T cells in Graves' hyperthyroidism and ophthalmopathy.

The material was peripheral blood mononuclear cells (PBMCs), obtained at new diagnosis, from a patient treated with antithyroid drugs. The source of these receptors is a woman aged 30 to 39 with Graves disease. The CDR3 runs from the conserved cysteine through the conserved F or W. The D gene is left open where the match is weak. The size field is filled for only some rows; it gives once, few, many or a size class.

v_gene	d_gene	abundance	j_gene	CDR3aa	CDR3nt
TRBV10-3	TRBD1	many	TRBJ1-1	CAISEGQGDEAFF	TGTGCCATCAGCGAGGGGCAGGGGGATGAAGCTTTCTTT
TRBV18	.	many	TRBJ2-7	CASSLAEQYF	TGTGCCAGCTCACTGGCCGAGCAGTACTTC
TRBV11-2	.	many	TRBJ2-7	CASSLETYEQYF	TGTGCCAGCAGCTTAGAGACCTACGAGCAGTACTTC
TRBV4-2	.	many	TRBJ2-7	CASSQDLGVVPYEQYF	TGTGCCAGCAGCCAAGATCTTGGGGTAGTACCCTACGAGCAGTACTTC
TRBV28	.	many	TRBJ1-2	CASSLGGYGYTF	TGTGCCAGCAGCTTAGGGGGCTATGGCTACACCTTC
TRBV30	.	.	TRBJ1-2	CAWSDGGPYGYTF	TGTGCCTGGAGTGATGGAGGGCCCTATGGCTACACCTTC
TRBV19	TRBD2	few	TRBJ2-4	CASRMTSSGVAKNIQYF	TGTGCCAGTCGGATGACTTCTAGCGGGGTAGCCAAAAACATTCAGTACTTC
TRBV7-2	.	.	TRBJ1-1	CASSPRRAEPGSRGTEAFF	TGTGCCAGCAGCCCCCGTCGGGCCGAACCGGGATCACGAGGGACTGAAGCTTTCTTT
TRBV29-1	TRBD2	.	TRBJ2-3	CSVEVLQTSGRKTDTQYF	TGCAGCGTTGAGGTTCTGCAGACTAGCGGGAGAAAAACAGATACGCAGTATTTT
TRBV18	.	many	TRBJ2-7	CASSHPPRSYEQYF	TGTGCCAGCTCACATCCCCCTAGATCCTACGAGCAGTACTTC
TRBV6-1	.	.	TRBJ2-1	CASSISAPEEQFF	TGTGCCAGCAGTATTAGCGCCCCCGAGGAGCAGTTCTTC
TRBV6-1	.	many	TRBJ1-1	CASTVWGLNTEAFF	TGTGCCAGCACCGTATGGGGTTTGAACACTGAAGCTTTCTTT
TRBV6-1	.	many	TRBJ1-5	CASSDGPNHQPQHF	TGTGCCAGCAGTGACGGGCCGAATCATCAGCCCCAGCATTTT
TRBV3-1	TRBD2	.	TRBJ2-1	CASSLRLAGNEQFF	TGTGCCAGCAGCCTTCGACTAGCGGGAAATGAGCAGTTCTTC
TRBV4-1	.	.	TRBJ2-3	CASSQEGWGDTQYF	TGCGCCAGCAGCCAAGAAGGCTGGGGGGATACGCAGTATTTT
TRBV12-3/TRBV12-4	TRBD2	many	TRBJ2-1	CASSWTSGSSYSQQFF	TGTGCCAGCAGTTGGACTAGCGGGAGCTCCTACAGCCAGCAGTTCTTC
TRBV18	TRBD2	many	TRBJ2-5	CASSPRRGTSGQETQYF	TGTGCCAGCTCACCACGTCGCGGGACTAGCGGCCAAGAGACCCAGTACTTC
TRBV18	.	many	TRBJ1-1	CASSHDRNTEAFF	TGTGCCAGCTCACACGACAGGAACACTGAAGCTTTCTTT
TRBV20-1	.	many	TRBJ1-2	CSSLAADGYTF	TGCAGTTCGCTAGCGGCAGATGGCTACACCTTC
TRBV28	TRBD2	many	TRBJ2-7	CARTTTSDYEQYF	TGTGCCAGAACTACGACTAGCGACTACGAGCAGTACTTC
TRBV6-1	.	many	TRBJ1-2	CASSLFYQGNSNNGYTF	TGTGCCAGCAGTCTTTTTTATCAGGGTAACTCCAACAATGGCTACACCTTC
TRBV5-5	.	few	TRBJ1-2	CASSNPLVGGSRGYTF	TGTGCCAGCAGCAATCCTCTGGTCGGGGGTAGTCGGGGCTACACCTTC
TRBV30	.	many	TRBJ2-3	CAWITIHRQLTDTQYF	TGTGCCTGGATCACAATCCATAGACAACTCACAGATACGCAGTATTTT
TRBV19	.	many	TRBJ2-7	CASSIGQATYEQYF	TGTGCCAGTAGTATTGGGCAGGCGACCTACGAGCAGTACTTC
TRBV2	.	.	TRBJ1-5	CASSEGFGDRAQHF	TGTGCCAGCAGTGAAGGGTTCGGCGATCGCGCCCAGCATTTT
TRBV5-5	TRBD1	many	TRBJ2-7	CASSADRDEQYF	TGCGCCAGCAGCGCCGACAGGGACGAGCAGTACTTC
TRBV10-3	TRBD2	few	TRBJ2-1	CAISEASGVYNEQFF	TGTGCCATCAGTGAAGCTAGCGGAGTCTACAATGAGCAGTTCTTC
TRBV4-1	.	.	TRBJ1-5	CASRSTRAGDYSNQPQHF	TGCGCCAGCCGTAGTACGAGAGCAGGGGACTATAGCAATCAGCCCCAGCATTTT
TRBV27	.	many	TRBJ2-3	CASSFVWTDTQYF	TGTGCCAGCAGTTTTGTGTGGACAGATACGCAGTATTTT
TRBV7-9	TRBD1	once	TRBJ1-2	CASSLVSQGQGHGYTF	TGTGCCAGCAGCTTAGTCTCTCAGGGACAGGGTCATGGCTACACCTTC
TRBV2	.	many	TRBJ2-1	CASSEVVYEQFF	TGTGCCAGCAGTGAGGTAGTCTATGAGCAGTTCTTC
TRBV3-1	.	.	TRBJ1-1	CASSQTSPISRSEAFF	TGTGCCAGCAGCCAAACATCCCCTATTTCGCGTTCCGAAGCTTTCTTT
TRBV5-5	TRBD2	.	TRBJ2-4	CASTGGLAGYNEQYF	TGTGCCAGCACCGGGGGACTAGCGGGTTACAATGAGCAGTACTTC
TRBV27	TRBD2	many	TRBJ2-7	CASSLLAPVLGGREQYF	TGTGCCAGCAGTTTATTGGCCCCGGTTTTGGGAGGGCGCGAGCAGTACTTC
TRBV29-1	TRBD2	many	TRBJ2-4	CSVEDGTSGHINIQYF	TGCAGCGTTGAAGACGGGACTAGCGGGCACATAAACATTCAGTACTTC
TRBV18	.	.	TRBJ2-5	CASPPVQGSQETQYF	TGTGCCAGCCCACCAGTACAGGGAAGCCAAGAGACCCAGTACTTC
TRBV4-3	.	many	TRBJ2-1	CASSLQHNEQFF	TGCGCCAGCAGCCTACAACACAATGAGCAGTTCTTC
TRBV6-5	TRBD1	many	TRBJ2-2	CASSYPGQGAVGELFF	TGTGCCAGCAGTTACCCCGGACAGGGGGCTGTCGGGGAGCTGTTTTTT
TRBV6-2/TRBV6-3	.	few	TRBJ2-1	CASSEAFGEQFF	TGTGCCAGCAGTGAAGCCTTTGGGGAGCAGTTCTTC
TRBV6-5	.	many	TRBJ1-5	CASSYSRDRLSQPQHF	TGTGCCAGCAGTTACTCGAGGGACCGTCTAAGTCAGCCCCAGCATTTT
TRBV29-1	TRBD2	.	TRBJ2-7	CSVTGLAGESYEQYF	TGCAGCGTTACTGGACTAGCGGGAGAATCCTACGAGCAGTACTTC
TRBV5-1	TRBD1	many	TRBJ2-5	CASSLGGQGFGETQYF	TGCGCCAGCAGCTTGGGGGGACAGGGATTCGGAGAGACCCAGTACTTC
TRBV7-2	TRBD2	few	TRBJ2-7	CASKVSGGSYEQYF	TGTGCCAGCAAGGTTAGCGGGGGCTCCTACGAGCAGTACTTC
TRBV6-2/TRBV6-3	.	many	TRBJ2-4	CASTISGGAGKNIQYF	TGTGCCAGCACAATATCGGGGGGCGCGGGCAAAAACATTCAGTACTTC
TRBV2	TRBD2	many	TRBJ2-1	CASRGTSGRYNEQFF	TGTGCCAGCAGGGGGACTAGCGGGAGGTACAATGAGCAGTTCTTC
TRBV6-4	.	.	TRBJ2-1	CASSDGDSGNEQFF	TGTGCCAGCAGTGACGGGGACTCTGGTAATGAGCAGTTCTTC
TRBV7-2	TRBD1	many	TRBJ1-1	CASSWDRADTEAFF	TGTGCCAGCAGCTGGGACAGGGCGGACACTGAAGCTTTCTTT
TRBV20-1	.	many	TRBJ2-3	CSARKPSGTDTQYF	TGCAGTGCTAGGAAGCCTAGCGGCACAGATACGCAGTATTTT
TRBV20-1	.	many	TRBJ2-5	CSARFASLETQYF	TGCAGTGCTAGGTTCGCATCCCTTGAGACCCAGTACTTC
TRBV27	.	.	TRBJ2-1	CATQEGLLNEQFF	TGTGCCACCCAGGAGGGATTATTAAATGAGCAGTTCTTC
TRBV7-8	.	few	TRBJ1-5	CASSSRAQGTQHF	TGTGCCAGCAGCTCCCGGGCACAGGGTACCCAGCATTTT
TRBV7-9	.	.	TRBJ2-1	CASSPKRLSSYNEQFF	TGTGCCAGCAGCCCCAAGCGGTTATCCTCCTACAATGAGCAGTTCTTC
TRBV24-1	TRBD1	few	TRBJ2-7	CATSDSNRDRANYEQYF	TGTGCCACCAGTGATTCAAACCGGGACAGGGCCAACTACGAGCAGTACTTC
TRBV5-4	TRBD2	.	TRBJ2-2	CASSSGTSGNTGELFF	TGTGCCAGCAGCTCCGGGACTAGCGGAAACACCGGGGAGCTGTTTTTT